This TCR beta chain was obtained from a study of blood T cells in healthy people across ages. The sample holds a few counts of this clonotype. Its cognate antigen is unknown. Together with a sample-barcoded 5' primer, a J-beta primer mix was included in a second PCR lasting 7 to 11 cycles. MiXCR, applied by TCRdb to the 5' RACE reads, yields one record per CDR3 protein. The table includes some 1.8 million distinct CDR3 sequences, 35% to 50% detected once. Study-wide points: Estimates drawn from one million T cells were deemed to understate diversity.

The origin of this receptor is a human donor in good health. Sequenced input: blood.

The CDR3 DNA is TGTGCCAGCAGCTTATTAACATCAGGGGGCTACTACAATGAGCAGTTCTTC. This encodes CASSLLTSGGYYNEQFF. The chain combines TRBV7-2 with TRBJ2-1, with 8 bases identical to TRBD1. V lost 2 bases and J lost 3; bases outside the gene matches: 9. The CDR3 sequence is 17 residues long. Germline CDR1 reads SGHTA; CDR2 reads FQGNSA.